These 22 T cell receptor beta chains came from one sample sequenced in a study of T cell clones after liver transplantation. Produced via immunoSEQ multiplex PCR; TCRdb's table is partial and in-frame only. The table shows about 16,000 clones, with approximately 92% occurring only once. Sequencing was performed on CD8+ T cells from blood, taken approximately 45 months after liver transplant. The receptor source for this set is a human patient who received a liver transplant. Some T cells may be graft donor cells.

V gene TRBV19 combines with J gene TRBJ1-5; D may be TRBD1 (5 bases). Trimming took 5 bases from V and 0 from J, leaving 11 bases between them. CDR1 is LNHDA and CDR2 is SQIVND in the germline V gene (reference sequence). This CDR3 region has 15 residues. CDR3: CASSWDGYSNQPQHF. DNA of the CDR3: TGTGCCAGTAGTTGGGACGGGTATAGCAATCAGCCCCAGCATTTT.

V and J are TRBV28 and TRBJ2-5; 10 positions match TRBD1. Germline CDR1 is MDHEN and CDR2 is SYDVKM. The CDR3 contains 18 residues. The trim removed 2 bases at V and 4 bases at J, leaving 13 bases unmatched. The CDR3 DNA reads TGTGCCAGCAGTTTACGGCTGGGGGACAGGGGATCTGCAGAGACCCAGTACTTC. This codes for CASSLRLGDRGSAETQYF.

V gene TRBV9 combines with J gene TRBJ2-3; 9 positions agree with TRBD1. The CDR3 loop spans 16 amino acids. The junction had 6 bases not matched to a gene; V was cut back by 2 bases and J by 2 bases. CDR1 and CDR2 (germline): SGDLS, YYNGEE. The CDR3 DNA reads TGTGCCAGCAGCGTTGGACAGGGGTCATCCACAGATACGCAGTATTTT. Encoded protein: CASSVGQGSSTDTQYF.

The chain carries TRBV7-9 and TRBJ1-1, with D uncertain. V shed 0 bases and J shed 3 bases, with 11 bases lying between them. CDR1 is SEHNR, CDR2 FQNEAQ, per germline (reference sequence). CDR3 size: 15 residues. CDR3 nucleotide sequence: TGTGCCAGCAGCTTAGCGGCAGCTGGGGACACTGAAGCTTTCTTT. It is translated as CASSLAAAGDTEAFF.

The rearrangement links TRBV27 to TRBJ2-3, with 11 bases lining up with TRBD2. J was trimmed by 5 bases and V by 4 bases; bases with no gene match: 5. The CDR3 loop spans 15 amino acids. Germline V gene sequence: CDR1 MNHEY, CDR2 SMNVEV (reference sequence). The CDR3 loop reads CASSSLAGGVDTQYF. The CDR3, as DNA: TGTGCCAGCAGTTCCCTAGCGGGGGGTGTAGATACGCAGTATTTT.

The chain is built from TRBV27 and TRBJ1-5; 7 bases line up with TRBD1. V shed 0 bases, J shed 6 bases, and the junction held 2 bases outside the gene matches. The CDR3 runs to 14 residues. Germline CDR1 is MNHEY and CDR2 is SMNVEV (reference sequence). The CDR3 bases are TGTGCCAGCAGTTTATCAGGGGGCGGTCAGCCCCAGCATTTT. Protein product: CASSLSGGGQPQHF.

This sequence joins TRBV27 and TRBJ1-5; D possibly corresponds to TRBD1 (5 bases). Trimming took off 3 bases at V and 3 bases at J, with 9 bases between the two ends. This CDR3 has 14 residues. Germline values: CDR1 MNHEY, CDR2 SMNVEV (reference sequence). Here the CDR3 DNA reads TGTGCCAGCAGTTTTATCGGGACCAATCAGCCCCAGCATTTT. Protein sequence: CASSFIGTNQPQHF.

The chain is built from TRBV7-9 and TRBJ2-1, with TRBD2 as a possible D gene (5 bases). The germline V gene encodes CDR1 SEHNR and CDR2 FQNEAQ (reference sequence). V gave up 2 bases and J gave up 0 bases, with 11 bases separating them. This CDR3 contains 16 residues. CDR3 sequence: CASSLTSLPSYNEQFF. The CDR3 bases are TGTGCCAGCAGCTTAACTAGTCTACCCTCCTACAATGAGCAGTTCTTC.

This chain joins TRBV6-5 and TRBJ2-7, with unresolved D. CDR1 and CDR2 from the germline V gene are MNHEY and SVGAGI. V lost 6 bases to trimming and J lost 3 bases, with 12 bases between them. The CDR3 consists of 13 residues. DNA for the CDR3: TGTGCCAGCAGCCCTAACCAGGTCTACGAGCAGTACTTC. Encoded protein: CASSPNQVYEQYF.

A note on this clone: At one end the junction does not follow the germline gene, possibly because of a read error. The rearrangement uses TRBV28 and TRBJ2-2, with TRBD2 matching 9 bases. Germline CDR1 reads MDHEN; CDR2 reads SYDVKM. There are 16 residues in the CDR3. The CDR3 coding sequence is TGTGCCAGCAGTTTACTCGGACTAGCGAATACCGGGGAGCTGTTTTTT. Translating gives CASSLLGLANTGELFF.

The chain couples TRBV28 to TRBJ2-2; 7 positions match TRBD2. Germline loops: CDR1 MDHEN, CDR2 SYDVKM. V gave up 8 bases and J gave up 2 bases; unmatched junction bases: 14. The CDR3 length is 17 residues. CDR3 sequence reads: CASESGTHDVNTGELFF. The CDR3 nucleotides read TGTGCCAGCGAAAGCGGGACTCACGACGTCAACACCGGGGAGCTGTTTTTT.

The CDR3 DNA follows: TGTGCCAGCGGGGGCGGGTTCTACAATGAGCAGTTCTTC. It encodes CASGGGFYNEQFF. The chain employs TRBV6-1 and TRBJ2-1; tentative D call: TRBD1 (6 bases). This CDR3 is built from 13 residues. V dropped 8 bases and J dropped 3 bases, with 11 bases sitting between them. In germline, CDR1 is MNHNS, CDR2 SASEGT.

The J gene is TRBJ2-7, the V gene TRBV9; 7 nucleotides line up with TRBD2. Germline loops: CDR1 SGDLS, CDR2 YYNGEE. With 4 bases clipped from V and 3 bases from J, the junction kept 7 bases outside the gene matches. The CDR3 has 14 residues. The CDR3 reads CASSPRGGSYEQYF. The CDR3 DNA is TGTGCCAGCAGCCCTCGAGGCGGGAGCTACGAGCAGTACTTC.

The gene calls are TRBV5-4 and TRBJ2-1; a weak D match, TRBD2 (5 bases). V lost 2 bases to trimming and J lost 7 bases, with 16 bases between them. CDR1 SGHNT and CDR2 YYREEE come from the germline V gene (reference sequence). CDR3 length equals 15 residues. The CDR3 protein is CASSFARVGVNEQFF. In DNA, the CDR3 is TGTGCCAGCAGCTTCGCGAGGGTAGGAGTAAATGAGCAGTTCTTC.

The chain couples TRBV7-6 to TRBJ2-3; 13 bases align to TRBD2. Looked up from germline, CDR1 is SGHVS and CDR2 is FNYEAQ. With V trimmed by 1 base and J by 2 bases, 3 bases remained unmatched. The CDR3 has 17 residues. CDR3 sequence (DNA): TGTGCCAGCAGCTTAGGGACTAGCGGGAGTATCACAGATACGCAGTATTTT. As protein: CASSLGTSGSITDTQYF.

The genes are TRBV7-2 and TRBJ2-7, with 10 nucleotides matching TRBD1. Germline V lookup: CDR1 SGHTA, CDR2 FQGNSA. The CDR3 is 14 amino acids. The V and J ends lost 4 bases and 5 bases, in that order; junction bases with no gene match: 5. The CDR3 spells CASSSDRGVDEQYF. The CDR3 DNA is TGTGCCAGCAGCTCGGACAGGGGGGTCGACGAGCAGTACTTC. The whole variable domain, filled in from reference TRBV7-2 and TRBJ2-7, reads GAGVSQSPSNKVTEKGKDVELRCDPISGHTALYWYRQSLGQGLEFLIYFQGNSAPDKSGLPSDRFSAERTGGSVSTLTIQRTQQEDSAVYLCASSSDRGVDEQYFGPGTRLTVT.

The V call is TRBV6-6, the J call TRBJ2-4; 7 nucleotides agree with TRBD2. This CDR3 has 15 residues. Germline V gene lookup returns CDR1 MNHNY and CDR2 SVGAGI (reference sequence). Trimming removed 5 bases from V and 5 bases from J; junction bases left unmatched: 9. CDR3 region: CASSPGGGGQNIQYF. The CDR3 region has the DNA TGTGCCAGCAGTCCGGGAGGCGGAGGGCAAAACATTCAGTACTTC.

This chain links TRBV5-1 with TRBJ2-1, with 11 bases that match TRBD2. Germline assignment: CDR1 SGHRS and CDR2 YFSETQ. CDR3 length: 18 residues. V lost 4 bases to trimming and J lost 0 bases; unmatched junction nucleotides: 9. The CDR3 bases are TGCGCCAGCAGCACGCTAGCGGGAGGTACTAGCTCCTACAATGAGCAGTTCTTC. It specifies CASSTLAGGTSSYNEQFF.

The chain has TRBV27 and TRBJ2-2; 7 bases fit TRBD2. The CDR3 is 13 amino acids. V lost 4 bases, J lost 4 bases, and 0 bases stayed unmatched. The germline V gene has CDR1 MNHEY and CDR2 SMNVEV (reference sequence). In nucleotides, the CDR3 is TGTGCCAGCAGTTGGGGGGGCACCGGGGAGCTGTTTTTT. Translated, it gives CASSWGGTGELFF.

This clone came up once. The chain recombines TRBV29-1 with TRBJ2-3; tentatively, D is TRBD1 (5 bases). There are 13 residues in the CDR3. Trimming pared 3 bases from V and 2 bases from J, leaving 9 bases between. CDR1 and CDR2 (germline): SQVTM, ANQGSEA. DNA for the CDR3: TGCAGCGTTGATGGGGCGTCCACAGATACGCAGTATTTT. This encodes CSVDGASTDTQYF.

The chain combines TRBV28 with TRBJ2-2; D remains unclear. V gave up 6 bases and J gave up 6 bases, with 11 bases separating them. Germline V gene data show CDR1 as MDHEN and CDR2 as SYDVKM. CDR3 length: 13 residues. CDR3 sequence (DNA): TGTGCCAGCAGCCTTCTCCGGCCCGGGGAGCTGTTTTTT. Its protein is CASSLLRPGELFF.

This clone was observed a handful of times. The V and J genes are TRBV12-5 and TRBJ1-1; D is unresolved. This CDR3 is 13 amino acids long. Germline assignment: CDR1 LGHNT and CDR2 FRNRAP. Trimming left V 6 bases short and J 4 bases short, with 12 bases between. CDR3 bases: TGTGCTAGTGGCCCACTCCCACCCACTGAAGCTTTCTTT. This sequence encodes CASGPLPPTEAFF. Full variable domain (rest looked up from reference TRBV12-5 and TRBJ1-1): DARVTQTPRHKVTEMGQEVTMRCQPILGHNTVFWYRQTMMQGLELLAYFRNRAPLDDSGMPKDRFSAEMPDATLATLKIQPSEPRDSAVYFCASGPLPPTEAFFGQGTRLTVV.